This T cell receptor beta chain was observed in a study of CD8+CD57+ T cells in acquired aplastic anemia. Study at large: The average for DNA from sorted CD4+ and CD8+ cells was 3 to 4 ug.

Remarks on this clonotype: No antigen is known for it.

Study-level results: Between patients and controls, CD8+ Simpson's diversity did not vary significantly.

Those patients picked for sequencing had displayed CD8+CD57+ cell expansion on flow cytometry. The patients all had a severe acquired aplastic anemia diagnosis. At blood sampling, none of the patients had yet received therapy. The CDR3 is 15 amino acids. Germline V gene sequence: CDR1 SGHTA, CDR2 FQGTGA. J was trimmed by 6 bases and V by 1 base; bases with no gene match: 5. For CDR3 and TCR beta VDJ profiling, genomic DNA was the template used. Using its own MiXCR run on the reads, TCRdb lists one record per CDR3 protein. The sample has approximately 150,000 distinct CDR3 sequences, under 55% seen once.

The material sequenced was sorted CD4+, CD8+, or CD8+CD57+ T cells (not recorded which) from PBMCs. The sequence came from a human donor with aplastic anemia. This chain connects TRBV7-3 to TRBJ2-3, with 9 bases lining up with TRBD2. The CDR3 DNA reads as TGTGCCAGCAGCTTAAATGGGCGGGAGGGGGATACGCAGTATTTT. Translation gives CASSLNGREGDTQYF.